The source of this T cell receptor (beta chain) is a study of blood T cell repertoires in COVID-19. Study context: The United States, Italy and Spain were the sources of the acute and convalescent COVID-19 samples. Sources were T cells, B-cell-depleted T cells, or PBMCs; the material itself was cDNA or gDNA.

Authors' analysis steps: Estimation of nucleated cell counts was performed using reference gene primer amplification. TCRdb's table, derived via immunoSEQ multiplex PCR, lists solely in-frame clones and lacks some. For V, J and clone size, that table is used; D and trimming come from the DNA. The sample yields 250,000 to 300,000 clones, around 90% seen once. The source is a middle-aged woman with acute or convalescent COVID-19. Input material: peripheral blood.

Here the CDR3 DNA reads TGTGCTAGTGGTTTGGTGGGCCCCCCCTCCTACAATGAGCAGTTCTTC. Its translation: CASGLVGPPSYNEQFF. The genes are TRBV12-5 and TRBJ2-1; no definite D call. There are 16 residues in the CDR3. The V gene's germline CDR1 is LGHNT and CDR2 FRNRAP. The ends were cut back, 0 bases at V and 0 bases at J, with 9 bases in the middle. Based on the CDR3 plus reference TRBV12-5 and TRBJ2-1, the full variable domain is DARVTQTPRHKVTEMGQEVTMRCQPILGHNTVFWYRQTMMQGLELLAYFRNRAPLDDSGMPKDRFSAEMPDATLATLKIQPSEPRDSAVYFCASGLVGPPSYNEQFFGPGTRLTVL.